This TCR beta chain was captured in a study of early T cells in non-severe SARS-CoV-2 infection. The V end lost 10 bases, the J end lost 3 bases, and 10 bases lay between the germline ends. The CDR3 runs to 11 residues. CDR1 and CDR2 from the germline V gene are SEHNR and FQNEAQ (reference sequence). This clonotype came up many times. TCRdb ran MiXCR on the 5' RACE reads and lists one entry per CDR3 protein. Here the sample spans tens of thousands of distinct CDR3 sequences, more than 12% being singletons. The chain joins TRBV7-9 to TRBJ2-7; D is unresolved. The receptor comes from an adult who was a healthcare worker with PCR-confirmed SARS-CoV-2 infection or an uninfected control (not recorded which). The sample was whole blood. The DNA of the CDR3 is TGTGCCACACAGTCCAACTACGAGCAGTACTTC. Encoded protein: CATQSNYEQYF.